This TCR beta chain was obtained from a study of blood T cell repertoires in COVID-19. Study context: From the United States, Italy and Spain came samples of acute and convalescent COVID-19. T cells, B-cell-depleted T cells, or PBMCs supplied cDNA or gDNA.

The CDR3 has 16 residues. Trimming pared 5 bases from V and 0 bases from J, leaving 15 bases between. Germline CDR1 and CDR2: SGHVS and FNYEAQ. Per the original methods: By means of reference gene primer amplification, nucleated cell counts were estimated. Profiled with immunoSEQ multiplex PCR; TCRdb holds only in-frame clones, not every one. For V, J and clone size, that table is used; D and trimming come from the DNA. This table has about 160,000 clones, more than 75% appearing once. Sequencing used peripheral blood. The sequence came from a man between 65 and 85 years old with acute or convalescent COVID-19. This chain uses TRBV7-6 with TRBJ2-3; D perhaps matches TRBD2 (6 bases). Here the CDR3 reads CASSPQPGVSTDTQYF. CDR3 DNA: TGTGCCAGCAGCCCCCAACCGGGGGTAAGCACAGATACGCAGTATTTT. Full variable domain (remainder filled in from reference TRBV7-6 and TRBJ2-3): GAGVSQSPRYKVTKRGQDVALRCDPISGHVSLYWYRQALGQGPEFLTYFNYEAQQDKSGLPNDRFSAERPEGSISTLTIQRTEQRDSAMYRCASSPQPGVSTDTQYFGPGTRLTVL.